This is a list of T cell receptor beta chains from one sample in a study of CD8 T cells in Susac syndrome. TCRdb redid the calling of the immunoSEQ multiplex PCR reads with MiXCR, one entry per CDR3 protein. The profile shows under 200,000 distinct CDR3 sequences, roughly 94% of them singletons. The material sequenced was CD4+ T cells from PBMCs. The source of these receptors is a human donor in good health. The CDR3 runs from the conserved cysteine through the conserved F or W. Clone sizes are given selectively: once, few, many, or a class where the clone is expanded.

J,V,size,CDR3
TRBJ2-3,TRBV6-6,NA,CASSLLEDTQYF
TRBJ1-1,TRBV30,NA,CAWSGQNTEAFF
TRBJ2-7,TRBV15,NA,CATSREGGKGVSYEQYF
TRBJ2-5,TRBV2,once,CASSEEGEETQYF
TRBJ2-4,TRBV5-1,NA,CASSFPAVTILAKNIQYF
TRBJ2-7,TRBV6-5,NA,CASSYQQGSYEQYF
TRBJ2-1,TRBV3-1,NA,CASAPSVSSYNEQFF
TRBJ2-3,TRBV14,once,CASSRQLGTDTQYF
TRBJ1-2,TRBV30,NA,CAWSQPQGYTF
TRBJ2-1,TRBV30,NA,CAWNPGAPNEQFF
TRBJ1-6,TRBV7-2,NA,CASVPGSGRPPLHF
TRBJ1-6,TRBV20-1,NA,CSARDNKGYSPLHF
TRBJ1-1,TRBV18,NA,CASLTEVRTEAFF
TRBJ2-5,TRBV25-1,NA,CASSAGQQETQYF